This is a list of T cell receptor beta chains from one sample in a study of T cells in localized non-small cell lung cancer. Sequencing used immunoSEQ multiplex PCR; TCRdb keeps in-frame clones, though not all of them. The sample includes approximately 29,000 clones, approximately 78% seen only once; the top ten take approximately 35%. Sequences were derived from peripheral blood, sampled before any cancer treatment. Receptors were obtained from a male donor aged 60 or over with stage II squamous cell lung carcinoma. CDR3s include the opening cysteine and the closing phenylalanine or tryptophan. D genes are given only for firm matches. Clone size is shown for a subset of rows, as once, few, many or a class of expanded clone.

v_gene,abundance,j_gene,d_gene,CDR3nt,CDR3aa
TRBV27,.,TRBJ1-1,.,TGTGCCAGCAGTTTTTCAGGGAACACTGAAGCTTTCTTT,CASSFSGNTEAFF
TRBV5-1,.,TRBJ2-3,.,TGCGCCAGCAGCTTGGGCGGGACACACGGGGCAGATACGCAGTATTTT,CASSLGGTHGADTQYF
TRBV11-1,.,TRBJ2-2,.,TGTGCCAGCAGCTTAGGGACAGAGAACACCGGGGAGCTGTTTTTT,CASSLGTENTGELFF
TRBV6-1,.,TRBJ2-7,TRBD1,TGTGCCAGCAGTGACGTACCGGGACAGGGGGTCTACGAGCAGTACTTC,CASSDVPGQGVYEQYF
TRBV10-2,.,TRBJ2-1,.,TGCGCCAGCAGTGAGACAACCGGTAGCTCCTACAATGAGCAGTTCTTC,CASSETTGSSYNEQFF
TRBV19,.,TRBJ2-5,.,TGTGCCAGTAGTATAGCAGGGGCTGGGGAGACCCAGTACTTC,CASSIAGAGETQYF
TRBV9,once,TRBJ1-2,.,TGTGCCAGCAGCGTAGCTCCTCAAACGGCTAACTATGGCTACACCTTC,CASSVAPQTANYGYTF
TRBV11-2,.,TRBJ2-7,TRBD1,TGTGCCAGCAGCTTAGCGGGGACAGGGATCTACCACGAGCAGTACTTC,CASSLAGTGIYHEQYF
TRBV14,.,TRBJ1-6,.,TGTGCCAGCAGCCAAGATCGTCTGCACAATTCACCCCTCCACTTT,CASSQDRLHNSPLHF
TRBV2,.,TRBJ2-5,.,TGTGCCAGCCGAGGGAGTACCCAGAGAGAGACCCAGTACTTC,CASRGSTQRETQYF
TRBV11-3,.,TRBJ1-3,TRBD1,TGTGCCAGCAGCCCAGGACAGGGGCCTGGAAACACCATATATTTT,CASSPGQGPGNTIYF
TRBV19,.,TRBJ1-1,.,TGTGCCAGTAGTATCCTCTTACCGACAGGCGGGAACACTGAAGCTTTCTTT,CASSILLPTGGNTEAFF
TRBV5-1,.,TRBJ2-7,.,TGCGCCAGCAGGCCGACAGTGGGAGAAATGAAGCAGTACTTC,CASRPTVGEMKQYF